This T cell receptor beta chain came from a study of blood T cell repertoires in COVID-19. Whole-study context: Samples taken during acute and convalescent COVID-19 were collected in the United States, Italy and Spain. From T cells, B-cell-depleted T cells, or PBMCs came the material, which was cDNA or gDNA.

This clone was picked up a small number of times. CDR1 and CDR2 (germline): MNHEY, SMNVEV (reference sequence). Unmatched junction bases numbered 12, after V lost 4 bases and J lost 5 bases. The CDR3 runs 16 residues. How the authors handled the data: From reference gene primer amplification, estimates of nucleated cell counts were derived. Some clones are missing from TCRdb's copy, which holds only in-frame ones; the method was immunoSEQ multiplex PCR. D and trimming come from the DNA, and the V and J calls and clone size come from that table. The repertoire includes 150,000 to 200,000 clones, roughly 87% of them detected once, and 20% to 25% sits in the top ten.

This rearrangement joins TRBV27 to TRBJ2-5; 8 nucleotides match TRBD2. The sample was peripheral blood. The TCR was taken from a man in his sixties with active or convalescent COVID-19. CDR3 in amino acids: CASSSLERGRAETQYF. In DNA, the CDR3 is TGTGCCAGCAGTTCCTTAGAGCGGGGGCGGGCGGAGACCCAGTACTTC.